The 31 T cell receptor beta chains below all came from one sample that was sequenced in a study of blood T cell repertoires in COVID-19. Here immunoSEQ multiplex PCR was the method, and the copy in TCRdb shows in-frame clones only, minus some. The sample holds around 300,000 clones; 85% are singletons and the top ten take just over 7%. The sequenced sample consisted of peripheral blood. Source of these receptors: a human donor in a cohort sampled during active COVID-19.

V gene TRBV3-1 (or the pseudogene TRBV3-2) combines with J gene TRBJ1-2; TRBD1 aligns across 7 bases. Germline V gene lookup returns CDR1 LGHDT and CDR2 YNNKEL (reference sequence). The CDR3 has 16 residues. The junction had 12 bases not matched to a gene; V was cut back by 0 bases and J by 8 bases. DNA for the CDR3: TGTGCCAGCAGCCAAGACACATTGGAGGGGGCGTCCGGCTACACCTTC. The encoded protein is CASSQDTLEGASGYTF.

The chain recombines TRBV5-1 with TRBJ2-5; a weak D match, TRBD1 (6 bases). CDR3 length: 15 amino acids. Germline loops: CDR1 SGHRS, CDR2 YFSETQ. Trimming stripped 3 bases from V and 5 bases from J, with 17 bases between. The CDR3: CASSSGGRAAETQYF. Written as DNA, the CDR3 is TGCGCCAGCAGCTCTGGGGGCAGGGCTGCGGAGACCCAGTACTTC.

V gene TRBV5-1 combines with J gene TRBJ1-2; D is uncertain. The CDR3 is 14 residues long. The ends were cut back, 2 bases at V and 0 bases at J, with 8 bases in the middle. Germline loops: CDR1 SGHRS, CDR2 YFSETQ. CDR3 protein: CASSLSQTNYGYTF. The CDR3 DNA reads TGCGCCAGCAGCTTATCGCAGACTAACTATGGCTACACCTTC. The whole variable domain, filled in from reference TRBV5-1 and TRBJ1-2, reads KAGVTQTPRYLIKTRGQQVTLSCSPISGHRSVSWYQQTPGQGLQFLFEYFSETQRNKGNFPGRFSGRQFSNSRSEMNVSTLELGDSALYLCASSLSQTNYGYTFGSGTRLTVV.

This chain uses TRBV9 with TRBJ2-3; the match to TRBD2 covers 8 bases. Germline V gene sequence: CDR1 SGDLS, CDR2 YYNGEE. The junction had 7 bases not matched to a gene; V was cut back by 2 bases and J by 2 bases. This CDR3 comprises 16 residues. The CDR3 DNA is TGTGCCAGCAGCGTCCGAGGCGGGGGGACCACAGATACGCAGTATTTT. As protein: CASSVRGGGTTDTQYF. The complete variable domain, with remaining parts taken from reference TRBV9 and TRBJ2-3, reads DSGVTQTPKHLITATGQRVTLRCSPRSGDLSVYWYQQSLDQGLQFLIQYYNGEERAKGNILERFSAQQFPDLHSELNLSSLELGDSALYFCASSVRGGGTTDTQYFGPGTRLTVL.

The J gene is TRBJ2-7, the V gene TRBV4-2, with a weak D call TRBD1 (6 bases). CDR3 length: 14 amino acids. The V gene lost 2 bases and the J gene lost 6 bases, with 14 bases spanning the gap. Germline V lookup: CDR1 LGHNA, CDR2 YNFKEQ. The CDR3 reads CASSQSGDKLEQYF. In nucleotides, the CDR3 is TGTGCCAGCAGCCAATCCGGGGACAAACTCGAGCAGTACTTC.

As for this clone: A read error may explain this, as a much larger clone is one base away. The J gene is TRBJ2-1, the V gene TRBV2, with TRBD2 matching 10 bases. Germline CDR1 and CDR2: SNHLY and FYNNEI. Trimming removed 7 bases from V and 4 bases from J; junction bases left unmatched: 1. This CDR3 region has 13 residues. Here the CDR3 reads CASTSGRYNEQFF. For the CDR3, the DNA is TGTGCCAGCACTAGCGGGAGATACAATGAGCAGTTCTTC.

The rearrangement links TRBV18 to TRBJ2-7, with a tentative D call TRBD2 (5 bases). The V gene lost 3 bases and the J gene lost 1 base, with 19 bases spanning the gap. Germline values: CDR1 KGHSH, CDR2 LQKENI. The CDR3 runs 17 residues. In nucleotides, the CDR3 is TGTGCCAGCTCACCCCTGAGGGTCCAGAACCCTTCCTACGAGCAGTACTTC. Its protein product is CASSPLRVQNPSYEQYF.

The chain uses TRBV6-2 or TRBV6-3 and TRBJ2-7; a possible D gene is TRBD1 (5 bases). V lost 2 bases, J lost 4 bases, and 15 bases lay in between. Germline CDR1 MNHEY, CDR2 SVGEGT. CDR3 length: 15 residues. Written as DNA, the CDR3 is TGTGCCAGCAGTTACAGTCAGGGCACGATTTACGAGCAGTACTTC. Its translation is CASSYSQGTIYEQYF.

The gene calls are TRBV24-1 and TRBJ2-2; D might be TRBD1 (5 bases). This CDR3 has 14 residues. Trimming shortened V by 9 bases and J by 4 bases, and 14 bases separated the two germline ends. Germline lookup yields CDR1 KGHDR and CDR2 SFDVKD. The CDR3 here is CATHAGARTGELFF. In DNA form, the CDR3 reads TGTGCCACCCATGCTGGGGCTCGCACCGGGGAGCTGTTTTTT.

The genes are TRBV27 and TRBJ1-1; weak D call: TRBD1 (5 bases). The CDR3 has 12 amino acids. Trimming stripped 8 bases from V and 5 bases from J, with 12 bases between. CDR1 MNHEY and CDR2 SMNVEV come from the germline V gene (reference sequence). CDR3 DNA: TGTGCCAGCCGGTTAGGGGCTACTGAAGCTTTCTTT. This translates into CASRLGATEAFF.

The CDR3 here is CASNPGGYGANVLTF. The CDR3 DNA reads TGCGCCAGCAACCCCGGTGGTTATGGGGCCAACGTCCTGACTTTC. The chain is built from TRBV5-1 and TRBJ2-6; D not certain. The CDR3 is 15 residues long. Germline values: CDR1 SGHRS, CDR2 YFSETQ. Trimming cost V 6 bases and J 3 bases, with 13 bases left between them. The whole variable domain, remainder taken from reference TRBV5-1 and TRBJ2-6, is KAGVTQTPRYLIKTRGQQVTLSCSPISGHRSVSWYQQTPGQGLQFLFEYFSETQRNKGNFPGRFSGRQFSNSRSEMNVSTLELGDSALYLCASNPGGYGANVLTFGAGSRLTVL.

V and J are TRBV27 and TRBJ1-2, with a possible D match to TRBD1 (6 bases). V lost 4 bases and J 1 base, leaving 19 bases between the germline ends. The CDR3 consists of 17 residues. CDR1 is MNHEY, CDR2 SMNVEV, per germline (reference sequence). Here the CDR3 reads CASSSFARPGVNYGYTF. The DNA of the CDR3 is TGTGCCAGCAGTTCCTTCGCCCGTCCAGGGGTTAACTATGGCTACACCTTC.

This clone was seen only a few times. The J gene is TRBJ2-1, the V gene TRBV5-4; 9 bases map to TRBD2. CDR1 and CDR2 (germline): SGHNT, YYREEE (reference sequence). The V gene end was trimmed by 4 bases and the J gene end by 6 bases; junction bases not matched to a gene: 11. This CDR3 region has 16 residues. CDR3: CASSPGGLASSNEQFF. The CDR3 bases are TGTGCCAGCAGCCCTGGCGGACTAGCGTCTAGCAATGAGCAGTTCTTC.

V gene TRBV19 combines with J gene TRBJ1-2; weak D call: TRBD1 (5 bases). The V and J ends lost 5 bases and 3 bases respectively, with 16 bases between them. CDR1 is LNHDA and CDR2 is SQIVND in the germline V gene (reference sequence). The CDR3 loop spans 15 amino acids. The CDR3 DNA is TGTGCCAGTAGTTTTGGACACCCTGCTGACTATGGCTACACCTTC. It is translated as CASSFGHPADYGYTF.

The V gene is TRBV30, the J gene TRBJ1-1, with 7 nucleotides matching TRBD1. CDR3 size: 15 residues. J was trimmed by 2 bases and V by 3 bases; bases with no gene match: 9. CDR1 GTSNPN and CDR2 SVGIG come from the germline V gene (reference sequence). The CDR3 spells CAWRKGASPNTEAFF. CDR3 DNA sequence: TGTGCCTGGAGGAAGGGGGCCTCCCCCAACACTGAAGCTTTCTTT.

The chain links TRBV5-1 to TRBJ2-2; 11 bases line up with TRBD2. Germline-derived CDR1 and CDR2 are SGHRS and YFSETQ. Losses at the gene ends were 0 bases for V and 4 bases for J; bases not matched to a gene: 5. The length of the CDR3 is 17 residues. The CDR3 DNA reads as TGCGCCAGCAGCTTGGCCGCTAGCGGGGGGTCCACCGGGGAGCTGTTTTTT. This translates into CASSLAASGGSTGELFF.

V gene TRBV7-3 combines with J gene TRBJ1-1, with 7 bases aligning to TRBD1. Germline CDR1 and CDR2: SGHTA and FQGTGA. The CDR3 is 15 residues long. V shed 5 bases, J shed 6 bases, and the junction held 12 bases outside the gene matches. The DNA for the CDR3 is TGTGCCAGCAGCCTCTACACAGGGGATATCTCTGAAGCTTTCTTT. Its translation: CASSLYTGDISEAFF.

This chain connects TRBV24-1 to TRBJ1-2; D possibly corresponds to TRBD1 (5 bases). CDR1 is KGHDR, CDR2 SFDVKD, per germline. Trimming took off 1 base at V and 4 bases at J, with 6 bases between the two ends. This CDR3 region has 13 residues. Here the CDR3 DNA reads TGTGCCACCAGTGATTTTGACAGCTATGGCTACACCTTC. Residues: CATSDFDSYGYTF.

This CDR3 reads CASSPTTGNGYGYTF. The CDR3 DNA reads as TGTGCCAGCAGCCCGACGACAGGGAATGGCTATGGCTACACCTTC. The J gene is TRBJ1-2, the V gene TRBV7-8; TRBD1 matches 7 bases. In germline, CDR1 is SGHVS, CDR2 FQNEAQ. V gave up 5 bases and J gave up 4 bases; unmatched junction bases: 10. The length of the CDR3 is 15 residues.

The V gene is TRBV3-1 (or the pseudogene TRBV3-2), the J gene TRBJ1-6, with D uncertain. The CDR3 spans 14 residues. V lost 6 bases to trimming and J lost 6 bases, with 12 bases between them. Germline CDR1 and CDR2: LGHDT and YNNKEL (reference sequence). CDR3 DNA sequence: TGTGCCAGCAGTGTCCCCGGCGGTAATTCACCCCTCCACTTT. Amino acids: CASSVPGGNSPLHF.

J is TRBJ2-3 and V is TRBV9; TRBD2 agrees at 7 bases. The CDR3 has 15 residues. V lost 5 bases, J lost 4 bases, and 10 bases stayed unmatched. Per germline, CDR1 SGDLS and CDR2 YYNGEE. This CDR3 reads CASRLMAGESDTQYF. The CDR3 bases are TGTGCCAGCAGACTTATGGCGGGGGAGTCAGATACGCAGTATTTT. Full variable domain (rest looked up from reference TRBV9 and TRBJ2-3): DSGVTQTPKHLITATGQRVTLRCSPRSGDLSVYWYQQSLDQGLQFLIQYYNGEERAKGNILERFSAQQFPDLHSELNLSSLELGDSALYFCASRLMAGESDTQYFGPGTRLTVL.

This clone appeared a single time. This chain links TRBV18 with TRBJ1-1; the D gene is possibly TRBD1 (5 bases). V dropped 5 bases and J dropped 7 bases, with 17 bases sitting between them. CDR1 KGHSH and CDR2 LQKENI come from the germline V gene. There are 14 residues in the CDR3. The CDR3 region is CASSSSWDSFEAFF. The CDR3 DNA is TGTGCCAGCTCATCCTCCTGGGACTCGTTTGAAGCTTTCTTT.

The chain recombines TRBV18 with TRBJ2-6; D not resolved. This CDR3 has 16 amino acids. Deletions cut 2 bases from V and 2 bases from J, with 10 bases between. From germline, CDR1 is KGHSH and CDR2 LQKENI. DNA of the CDR3: TGTGCCAGCTCACCAAGCTTCATGGCTGGGGCCAACGTCCTGACTTTC. Translation: CASSPSFMAGANVLTF.

A word on this clone: One end of the junction varies from germline; a read error may be responsible. The chain couples TRBV5-1 to TRBJ1-2, with D unclear. Germline V CDR1 and CDR2: SGHRS, YFSETQ. The CDR3 has 14 amino acids. The CDR3 region is CASSLAETKYGYTF. CDR3 nucleotides: TGCGCCAGCAGCTTGGCCGAGACTAAGTATGGCTACACCTTC.

This chain connects TRBV10-2 to TRBJ2-7, with a weak D call TRBD1 (5 bases). Germline-derived CDR1 and CDR2 are WSHSY and SAAADI. Trimming removed 1 base at V and 5 bases at J, with 12 bases between. The CDR3 loop spans 14 amino acids. CDR3 DNA: TGCGCCAGCAGTGAGTTGGGCAGGGTCCACGAGCAGTACTTC. It yields the protein CASSELGRVHEQYF.

The chain combines TRBV6-5 with TRBJ1-5, with 8 bases that match TRBD1. CDR3 length: 15 residues. Trimming at V came to 5 bases and at J to 1 base, leaving 4 bases not matched to a gene. Germline V gives CDR1 MNHEY, CDR2 SVGAGI. The CDR3 spells CASSLGQASNQPQHF. CDR3 bases: TGTGCCAGCAGTCTGGGACAGGCAAGCAATCAGCCCCAGCATTTT.

This sequence joins TRBV29-1 and TRBJ2-7, with 7 bases lining up with TRBD1. From germline, CDR1 is SQVTM and CDR2 ANQGSEA. With 6 bases clipped from V and 4 bases from J, the junction kept 9 bases outside the gene matches. CDR3 length: 13 amino acids. DNA for the CDR3: TGCAGCGTCCTTGGTAGGGACAGATACGAGCAGTACTTC. It is translated as CSVLGRDRYEQYF.

J is TRBJ2-7 and V is TRBV10-3, with TRBD2 as a possible D gene (6 bases). The CDR3 extends over 14 amino acids. Between the trimmed V and J ends, which lost 0 bases and 8 bases, there was a span of 14 bases. Germline CDR1 is ENHRY and CDR2 is SYGVKD. In DNA form, the CDR3 reads TGTGCCATCAGTGAGTCGGAGGGGCAAATCAAGCAGTACTTC. Protein product: CAISESEGQIKQYF.

This rearrangement joins TRBV9 to TRBJ2-1; 10 bases align to TRBD1. Germline V CDR1 and CDR2: SGDLS, YYNGEE. This CDR3 region has 16 residues. The V segment lost 3 bases and the J segment 1 base; nucleotides outside the gene matches: 4. The CDR3 DNA reads as TGTGCCAGCAGCGGACAGGGGGCAGTATCCTACAATGAGCAGTTCTTC. It translates to CASSGQGAVSYNEQFF.

The CDR3 coding sequence is TGCGCCAGCAGCAATTCCGGGGGTAACTATGGCTACACCTTC. Translation gives CASSNSGGNYGYTF. This chain uses TRBV5-1 with TRBJ1-2, with D possibly being TRBD1 (5 bases). This CDR3 has 14 amino acids. Germline CDR1 is SGHRS and CDR2 is YFSETQ. Deletions cut 4 bases from V and 1 base from J, with 11 bases between. Drawing the rest from reference TRBV5-1 and TRBJ1-2, the complete variable domain is KAGVTQTPRYLIKTRGQQVTLSCSPISGHRSVSWYQQTPGQGLQFLFEYFSETQRNKGNFPGRFSGRQFSNSRSEMNVSTLELGDSALYLCASSNSGGNYGYTFGSGTRLTVV.

This chain uses TRBV5-1 with TRBJ2-2; D is unresolved. Germline assignment: CDR1 SGHRS and CDR2 YFSETQ. Between the trimmed V and J ends, which lost 0 bases and 7 bases, there was a span of 7 bases. The CDR3 loop spans 13 amino acids. The CDR3: CASSLARNGELFF. The CDR3 nucleotides are TGCGCCAGCAGCTTGGCCAGAAACGGGGAGCTGTTTTTT.